This T cell receptor beta chain came from a study of cytomegalovirus exposure and HLA in healthy donors. Study outcomes and limitations: Exclusion as indistinguishable affected some V segments, including TRBV6-2 and TRBV6-3. What TCR beta sequences reportedly achieved was accurate prediction of HLA-A and HLA-B alleles in most subjects.

PCR amplification relied on 60 Vbeta primers (plus 13 Jbeta primers). Per the original data handling: Some 10 million shared chains were among the approximately 76 million unique TCR beta chains that a later analysis counted. Using immunoSEQ multiplex PCR, the repertoire was profiled, and TCRdb retains in-frame clones only, with some absent. V and J calls and clone size follow that table, whereas D and trimming were derived from the DNA. The table includes around 62,000 clones, roughly 80% detected once. Healthy bone marrow donors made up the cohort. Germline CDR1 LNHDA, CDR2 SQIVND (reference sequence). The CDR3 consists of 14 residues. J gave up 5 bases and V 9 bases, and 8 bases lay outside the gene matches. Worth noting for this clone: Its antigen is as yet unknown.

This TCR was sampled from a woman under 40 in good health and CMV-seronegative. This chain joins TRBV19 and TRBJ1-1, with 11 nucleotides matching TRBD1. The sequenced sample was PBMCs. The CDR3 spells CASSWTGGFTEAFF. For the CDR3, the DNA is TGTGCCAGCTCTTGGACAGGGGGCTTTACTGAAGCTTTCTTT.